A single sample is the source of the 19 T cell receptor beta chains below, sequenced in a study. TCRdb used MiXCR to reprocess the reads, holding one entry per CDR3 protein. The table has approximately 1,500 distinct CDR3 sequences, about 20% seen once. Sequencing was done on a sample of CD8+ T cells (not recorded whether cultured). The receptor set was obtained from a female donor.

CDR3 region: CSARDGEPYEQYF. As DNA, the CDR3 is TGCAGTGCTAGAGACGGGGAGCCCTACGAGCAGTACTTC. V usage is TRBV20-1 and J usage is TRBJ2-7; perhaps TRBD2 as D (5 bases). Trimming pared 0 bases from V and 2 bases from J, leaving 8 bases between. The CDR3 sequence is 13 residues long. Germline assignment: CDR1 DFQATT and CDR2 SNEGSKA (reference sequence).

This chain joins TRBV5-6 and TRBJ2-3; 9 bases are shared with TRBD1. The CDR3 covers 16 residues. Looked up from germline, CDR1 is SGHDT and CDR2 is YYEEEE. V lost 3 bases to trimming and J lost 0 bases; unmatched junction nucleotides: 5. The CDR3 here is CASSWGTGGSTDTQYF. The CDR3 DNA sequence: TGTGCCAGCAGCTGGGGTACAGGGGGCAGCACAGATACGCAGTATTTT.

The gene calls are TRBV25-1 and TRBJ2-7; TRBD2 might be the D (5 bases). V was shortened by 4 bases and J by 8 bases, with 12 bases between the two germline ends. This CDR3 has 12 residues. Germline-derived CDR1 and CDR2 are MGHDK and SYGVNS. CDR3 residues: CASSGGHVKQYF. DNA for the CDR3: TGTGCCAGCAGTGGAGGGCATGTAAAGCAGTACTTC.

Notes on this clonotype: Possible read error: a much larger clone is one base away. The chain recombines TRBV4-2 with TRBJ1-1, with a possible D match to TRBD1 (5 bases). The germline gives CDR1 LGHNA, CDR2 YNFKEQ. This CDR3 contains 16 residues. Trimming cost V 1 base and J 1 base, with 13 bases left between them. CDR3 protein: CASSQGSRVENTEAFF. Here the CDR3 DNA reads TGTGCCAGCAGCCAAGGTAGCAGGGTTGAGAACACTGAAGCTTTCTTT.

In this sample, this clonotype is medium-sized (0.01 to 0.1%). The chain has TRBV29-1 and TRBJ2-7; perhaps D is TRBD1 or TRBD2 (5 bases each). CDR1 SQVTM and CDR2 ANQGSEA come from the germline V gene. This CDR3 has 13 amino acids. Trimming stripped 7 bases from V and 7 bases from J, with 20 bases between. The CDR3 DNA reads TGCAGCGGTACCGGGACGCAAGATCGGGAGCAGTACTTC. Translation: CSGTGTQDREQYF.

For this clonotype: A read error may be the cause here, since a much bigger clone is one base away. The gene calls are TRBV7-9 and TRBJ2-3; D is possibly TRBD2 (6 bases). The germline gives CDR1 SEHNR, CDR2 FQNEAQ (reference sequence). Trimming removed 7 bases from V and 2 bases from J, with 16 bases in between. This CDR3 comprises 15 residues. CDR3 loop: CASNPGTVNTDTQYF. The CDR3 nucleotides read TGTGCCAGCAACCCGGGGACTGTAAACACAGATACGCAGTATTTT.

The chain couples TRBV28 to TRBJ2-1; D might be TRBD1 (6 bases). Trimming took off 5 bases at V and 4 bases at J, with 21 bases between the two ends. CDR3 length: 17 amino acids. The V gene's germline CDR1 is MDHEN and CDR2 SYDVKM. The CDR3 protein is CASSLKPGTGPYNEQFF. The CDR3 DNA reads TGTGCCAGCAGTCTTAAGCCGGGAACAGGGCCTTACAATGAGCAGTTCTTC. Combining the CDR3 with reference TRBV28 and TRBJ2-1 gives the whole variable domain DVKVTQSSRYLVKRTGEKVFLECVQDMDHENMFWYRQDPGLGLRLIYFSYDVKMKEKGDIPEGYSVSREKKERFSLILESASTNQTSMYLCASSLKPGTGPYNEQFFGPGTRLTVL.

This clonotype is classed as large. The CDR3 DNA follows: TGCAGTGCTAGAGATCTCGCAGGATGGAATTCACCCCTCCACTTT. Its translation is CSARDLAGWNSPLHF. This sequence joins TRBV20-1 and TRBJ1-6; no reliable D call. Trimming pared 0 bases from V and 7 bases from J, leaving 13 bases between. This CDR3 is 15 amino acids long. CDR1 DFQATT and CDR2 SNEGSKA come from the germline V gene (reference sequence).

As for this clonotype: It may be a read error: a sequence one base away is much more abundant. The chain is built from TRBV24-1 and TRBJ2-1, with D maybe TRBD1 (5 bases). Looked up from germline, CDR1 is KGHDR and CDR2 is SFDVKD. The CDR3 contains 13 residues. V lost 5 bases and J lost 4, with 8 bases in between. This CDR3 is CATSGTGYNEQFF. As DNA, the CDR3 is TGTGCCACCAGTGGTACAGGTTACAATGAGCAGTTCTTC.

This clonotype is medium-sized by share. The J gene is TRBJ2-7, the V gene TRBV7-8; 11 bases fit TRBD1. CDR1 SGHVS and CDR2 FQNEAQ come from the germline V gene. The V gene end was trimmed by 5 bases and the J gene end by 3 bases; junction bases not matched to a gene: 3. This CDR3 is built from 14 residues. The CDR3 DNA follows: TGTGCCAGCAGCCACGGGACAGGGGGCTACGAGCAGTACTTC. Amino acids: CASSHGTGGYEQYF.

Worth noting for this clonotype: This CDR3 is missing its conserved last phenylalanine or tryptophan, likely due to a read error. This chain connects TRBV29-1 to TRBJ2-7; D remains ambiguous. V lost 4 bases and J lost 2, with 6 bases in between. The length of the CDR3 is 11 residues. Germline-derived CDR1 and CDR2 are SQVTM and ANQGSEA. This CDR3 reads CSVGQTYEQYC. In nucleotides, the CDR3 is TGCAGCGTTGGCCAGACCTACGAGCAGTACTGT.

V usage is TRBV20-1 and J usage is TRBJ2-7; 9 bases are a match to TRBD2. This CDR3 spans 14 amino acids. The ends lost 5 bases at V and 6 bases at J; junction bases unmatched: 11. The germline V gene has CDR1 DFQATT and CDR2 SNEGSKA (reference sequence). The CDR3 sequence is CSAVPGLALGEQYF. The CDR3 bases are TGCAGTGCTGTACCGGGACTAGCTCTTGGCGAGCAGTACTTC.

This clonotype is labeled as medium-sized (0.01 to 0.1%). The rearrangement joins TRBV3-1 to TRBJ2-3; 10 bases are a match to TRBD2. This CDR3 is built from 19 residues. The V and J ends lost 3 bases and 7 bases, in that order; junction bases with no gene match: 19. CDR1 is LGHDT, CDR2 YNNKEL, per germline (reference sequence). The CDR3 sequence is CASSQVTSTGTSETYTQYF. The CDR3 DNA reads TGTGCCAGCAGCCAGGTTACGTCCACTGGGACTAGCGAGACCTATACGCAGTATTTT.

Turning to this clonotype: The junction differs from germline at one of its ends, possibly a read error. J is TRBJ2-1 and V is TRBV27, with D tentatively TRBD2 (6 bases). CDR1 MNHEY and CDR2 SMNVEV come from the germline V gene (reference sequence). The CDR3 spans 15 residues. CDR3 sequence reads: CAGSPPGVSYNEQFF. The CDR3 DNA reads TGTGCCGGCAGTCCACCGGGGGTGTCCTACAATGAGCAGTTCTTC.

This clonotype is medium-sized (0.01 to 0.1%) in the sample. The CDR3 loop is CASTKGFSGGASLYEQYF. In DNA, the CDR3 is TGCGCCAGCACAAAGGGGTTTAGCGGGGGGGCATCCCTCTACGAGCAGTACTTC. This rearrangement joins TRBV10-2 to TRBJ2-7; 11 bases fit TRBD2. Trimming took 7 bases from V and 3 from J; bases not matched to a gene: 17. In germline, CDR1 is WSHSY, CDR2 SAAADI. CDR3 size: 18 residues.

By sample fraction, this clonotype is medium-sized. This chain joins TRBV6-5 and TRBJ1-3, with TRBD1 identical over 7 bases. The V and J ends lost 4 bases and 3 bases, in that order; junction bases with no gene match: 9. The germline CDR1 and CDR2 sequences are MNHEY and SVGAGI. The CDR3 sequence is 16 residues long. The CDR3 nucleotides are TGTGCCAGCAGTTGGAGGGACAGAGGCCATGGAAACACCATATATTTT. Translation: CASSWRDRGHGNTIYF.

This clonotype is categorized as medium-sized (0.01 to 0.1%). The V gene is TRBV12-3 or TRBV12-4, the J gene TRBJ1-1, with no clear D. The CDR3 runs to 15 residues. The germline V and J ends were trimmed by 2 bases and 0 bases, with 10 bases remaining between them. The CDR3 coding sequence is TGTGCCAGCAGTTTACAAGTGGGGATGAACACTGAAGCTTTCTTT. Amino acid sequence: CASSLQVGMNTEAFF.

With regard to this clonotype: The germline gene is not matched at one end of the junction; a read error may be the cause. The chain uses TRBV6-4 and TRBJ1-6; no reliable D call. This CDR3 has 13 amino acids. The germline CDR1 and CDR2 sequences are MRHNA and SNTAGT. CDR3 protein: CASREDHNSPLNF. CDR3 DNA: TGTGCCAGCAGGGAGGACCATAATTCACCCCTCAACTTT.

Worth noting for this clonotype: A much larger clonotype is one base distant, so this may be a read error. The V and J genes are TRBV4-2 and TRBJ1-2, with D maybe TRBD1 (6 bases). CDR3 length: 15 amino acids. The germline CDR1 and CDR2 sequences are LGHNA and YNFKEQ. The ends were cut back, 1 base at V and 6 bases at J, with 15 bases in the middle. The CDR3 DNA follows: TGTGCCAGCAGCCAAGCCGGGGACAATGGAGATGGCTACACCTTC. It yields the protein CASSQAGDNGDGYTF.